This entry concerns a single TCR beta chain. Its specificity is not known. Compared with germline, one end of the junction differs, possibly owing to a read error. The record originates from a study of regulatory T cells in long-lasting Graves disease. Study-level points and caveats: Sharing of public clonotypes was greater in persistent patients (around 2,500) than in new patients (about 970).

CDR3 regions were amplified by Arm-PCR using iRepertoire HTBI primers to build TCR beta libraries. TCRdb fed the multiplex PCR reads into MiXCR, producing one record per CDR3 protein. The repertoire consists of roughly 420,000 distinct CDR3 sequences, with about 15% occurring once and the leading ten covering less than 30%. Germline CDR1 is SGHDT and CDR2 is YYEEEE. The CDR3 is made up of 11 amino acids. The time point is: newly diagnosed GD, antithyroid drugs for less than 3 months. RNA from PBMCs was the source of the TCR library. In addition, the sample was reused for a study of T cells in Graves' hyperthyroidism and ophthalmopathy. From that study: First-round RT-PCR of the TCR CDR3 relied on the HTBI primer set.

J is TRBJ2-2 and V is TRBV5-6; no reliable D call. The TCR originated in a woman between 18 and 29 years old with Graves disease. This material consisted of peripheral blood mononuclear cells (PBMCs), taken at new diagnosis, from a patient treated with antithyroid drugs. The CDR3 loop is CACSFSGELFF. The CDR3 DNA is TGTGCCTGCAGCTTTTCCGGGGAGCTGTTTTTT.